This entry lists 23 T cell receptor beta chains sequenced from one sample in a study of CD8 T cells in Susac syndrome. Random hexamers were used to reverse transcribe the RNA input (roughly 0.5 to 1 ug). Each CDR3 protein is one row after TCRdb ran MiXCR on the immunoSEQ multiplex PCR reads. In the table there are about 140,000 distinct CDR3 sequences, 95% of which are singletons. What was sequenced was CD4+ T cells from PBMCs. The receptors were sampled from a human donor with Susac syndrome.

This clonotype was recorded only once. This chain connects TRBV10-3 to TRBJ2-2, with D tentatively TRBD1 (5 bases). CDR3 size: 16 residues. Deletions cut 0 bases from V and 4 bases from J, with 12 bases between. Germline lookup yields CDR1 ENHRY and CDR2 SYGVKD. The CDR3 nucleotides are TGTGCCATCAGTGAGTCCTGGGGCCGCGGCACCGGGGAGCTGTTTTTT. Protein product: CAISESWGRGTGELFF.

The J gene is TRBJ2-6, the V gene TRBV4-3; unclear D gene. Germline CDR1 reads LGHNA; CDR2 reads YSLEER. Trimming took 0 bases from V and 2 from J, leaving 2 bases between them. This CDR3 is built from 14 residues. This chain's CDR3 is CASSQETGANVLTF. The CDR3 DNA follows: TGCGCCAGCAGCCAAGAAACTGGGGCCAACGTCCTGACTTTC.

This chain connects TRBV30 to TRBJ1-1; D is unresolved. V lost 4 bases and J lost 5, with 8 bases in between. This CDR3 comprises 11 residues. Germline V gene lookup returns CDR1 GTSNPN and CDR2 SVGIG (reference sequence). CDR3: CAWTTGTEAFF. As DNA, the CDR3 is TGTGCCTGGACCACGGGGACTGAAGCTTTCTTT.

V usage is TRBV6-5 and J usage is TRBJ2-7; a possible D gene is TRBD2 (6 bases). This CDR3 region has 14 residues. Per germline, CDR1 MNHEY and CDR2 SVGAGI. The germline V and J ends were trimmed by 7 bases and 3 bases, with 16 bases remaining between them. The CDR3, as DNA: TGTGCCAGCACCTCGCGCGGGATTGACTACGAGCAGTACTTC. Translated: CASTSRGIDYEQYF.

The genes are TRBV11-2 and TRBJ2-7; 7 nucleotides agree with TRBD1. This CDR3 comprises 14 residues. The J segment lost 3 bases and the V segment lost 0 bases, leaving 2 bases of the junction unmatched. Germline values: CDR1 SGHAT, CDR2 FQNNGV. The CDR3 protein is CASSLEAGGYEQYF. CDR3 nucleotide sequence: TGTGCCAGCAGCTTAGAGGCAGGGGGCTACGAGCAGTACTTC.

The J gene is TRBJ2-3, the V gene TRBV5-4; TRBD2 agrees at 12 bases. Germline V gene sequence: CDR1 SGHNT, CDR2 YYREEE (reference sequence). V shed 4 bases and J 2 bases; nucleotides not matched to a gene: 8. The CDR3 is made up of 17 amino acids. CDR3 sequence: CASSPKTSGGPTDTQYF. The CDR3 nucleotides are TGTGCCAGCAGCCCCAAGACTAGCGGGGGACCCACAGATACGCAGTATTTT.

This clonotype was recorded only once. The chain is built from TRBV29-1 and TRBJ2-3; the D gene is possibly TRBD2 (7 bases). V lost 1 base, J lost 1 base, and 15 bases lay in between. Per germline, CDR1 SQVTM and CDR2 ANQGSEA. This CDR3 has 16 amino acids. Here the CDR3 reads CSVEAGGPIGTDTQYF. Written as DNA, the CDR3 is TGCAGCGTTGAAGCGGGGGGCCCCATAGGCACAGATACGCAGTATTTT.

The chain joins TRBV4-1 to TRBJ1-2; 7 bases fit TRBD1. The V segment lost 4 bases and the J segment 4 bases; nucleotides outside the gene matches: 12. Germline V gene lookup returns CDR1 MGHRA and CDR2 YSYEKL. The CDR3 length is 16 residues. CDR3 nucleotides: TGCGCCAGCAGCCGCCGGGACAGTACTAACTCCTATGGCTACACCTTC. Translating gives CASSRRDSTNSYGYTF.

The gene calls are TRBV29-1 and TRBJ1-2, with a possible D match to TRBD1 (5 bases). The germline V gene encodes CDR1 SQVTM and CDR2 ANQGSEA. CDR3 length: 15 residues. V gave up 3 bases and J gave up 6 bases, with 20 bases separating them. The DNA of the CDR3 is TGCAGCGTTGACGCCGGGGGGGTAATGGTTGATGGCTACACCTTC. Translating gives CSVDAGGVMVDGYTF.

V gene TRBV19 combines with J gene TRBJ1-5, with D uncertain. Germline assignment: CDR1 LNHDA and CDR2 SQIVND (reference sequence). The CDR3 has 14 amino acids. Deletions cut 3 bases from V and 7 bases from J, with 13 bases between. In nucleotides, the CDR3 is TGTGCCAGTAGTATTTCGACACGTGAGCAGCCCCAGCATTTT. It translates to CASSISTREQPQHF.

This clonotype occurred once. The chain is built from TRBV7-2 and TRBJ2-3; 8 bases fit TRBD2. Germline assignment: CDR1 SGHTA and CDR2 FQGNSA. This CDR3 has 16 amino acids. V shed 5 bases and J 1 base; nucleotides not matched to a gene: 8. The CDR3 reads CASSLTSVSRTDTQYF. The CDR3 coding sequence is TGTGCCAGCAGCCTGACTAGCGTTTCACGCACAGATACGCAGTATTTT.

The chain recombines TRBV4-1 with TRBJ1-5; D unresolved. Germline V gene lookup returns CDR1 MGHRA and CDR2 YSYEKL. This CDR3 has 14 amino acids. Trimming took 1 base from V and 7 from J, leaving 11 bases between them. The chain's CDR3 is CASSQVGVGQPQHF. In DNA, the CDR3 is TGCGCCAGCAGCCAAGTTGGGGTCGGACAGCCCCAGCATTTT.

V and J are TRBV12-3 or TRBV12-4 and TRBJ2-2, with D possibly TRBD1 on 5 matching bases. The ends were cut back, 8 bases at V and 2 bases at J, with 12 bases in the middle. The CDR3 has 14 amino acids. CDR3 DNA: TGTGCCAGCTCCACGGACAAAAACACCGGGGAGCTGTTTTTT. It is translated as CASSTDKNTGELFF.

The CDR3 nucleotides read TGTGCCAGCAGCCAGGACAGGGTTGCCGAAAAACTGTTTTTT. This translates into CASSQDRVAEKLFF. V gene TRBV3-1 combines with J gene TRBJ1-4; TRBD1 matches at 8 bases. This CDR3 contains 14 residues. Germline trimming cut 3 bases from V and 8 bases from J; bases unmatched to any gene: 5. The V gene's germline CDR1 is LGHDT and CDR2 YNNKEL (reference sequence).

The CDR3 DNA follows: TGTGCCAGCTCATTCGGGACTAGCGGATCGTATAGCTCCTACAATGAGCAGTTCTTC. Amino acids: CASSFGTSGSYSSYNEQFF. The chain uses TRBV18 and TRBJ2-1; 11 nucleotides match TRBD2. The junction had 12 bases not matched to a gene; V was cut back by 5 bases and J by 0 bases. Germline-derived CDR1 and CDR2 are KGHSH and LQKENI. CDR3 length: 19 residues.

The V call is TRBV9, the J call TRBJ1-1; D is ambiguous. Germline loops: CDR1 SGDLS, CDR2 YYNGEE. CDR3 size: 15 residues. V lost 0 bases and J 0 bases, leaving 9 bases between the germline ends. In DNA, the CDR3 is TGTGCCAGCAGCGTAGTTTTAGCCGTGAACACTGAAGCTTTCTTT. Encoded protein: CASSVVLAVNTEAFF.

Here the CDR3 reads CASSAGTSSYEQYF. Written as DNA, the CDR3 is TGTGCCAGCTCAGCCGGGACGAGCTCCTACGAGCAGTACTTC. This sequence joins TRBV18 and TRBJ2-7; D may correspond to TRBD1 or TRBD2 (5 bases each). CDR1 and CDR2 (germline): KGHSH, LQKENI. The CDR3 contains 14 residues. With 5 bases removed from V and 0 bases from J, the gap between germline ends came to 11 bases. The complete variable domain, with remaining parts taken from reference TRBV18 and TRBJ2-7, reads NAGVMQNPRHLVRRRGQEARLRCSPMKGHSHVYWYRQLPEEGLKFMVYLQKENIIDESGMPKERFSAEFPKEGPSILRIQQVVRGDSAAYFCASSAGTSSYEQYFGPGTRLTVT.

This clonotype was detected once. CDR3 in DNA: TGTGCCAGCAGCGCCCGCGACAGGGGACGCGAGCAGTACTTC. Translation gives CASSARDRGREQYF. The V call is TRBV11-1, the J call TRBJ2-7; 8 bases fit TRBD1. The CDR3 length is 14 residues. CDR1 and CDR2 (germline): SGHAT, FQDESV (reference sequence). After removal of 5 bases from V and 6 bases from J, the junction contained 9 bases not matched to a gene.

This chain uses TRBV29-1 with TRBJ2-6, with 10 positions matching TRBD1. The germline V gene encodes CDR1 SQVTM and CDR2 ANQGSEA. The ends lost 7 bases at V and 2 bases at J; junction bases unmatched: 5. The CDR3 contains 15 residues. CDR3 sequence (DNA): TGCAGCGCAAGACAGGGGGCAGCTGGGGCCAACGTCCTGACTTTC. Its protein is CSARQGAAGANVLTF.

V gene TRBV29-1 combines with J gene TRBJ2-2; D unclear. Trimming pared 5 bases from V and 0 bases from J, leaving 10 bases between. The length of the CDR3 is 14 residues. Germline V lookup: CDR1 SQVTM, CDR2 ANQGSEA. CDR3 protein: CSVLRTANTGELFF. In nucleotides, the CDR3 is TGCAGCGTTCTCAGGACGGCGAACACCGGGGAGCTGTTTTTT.

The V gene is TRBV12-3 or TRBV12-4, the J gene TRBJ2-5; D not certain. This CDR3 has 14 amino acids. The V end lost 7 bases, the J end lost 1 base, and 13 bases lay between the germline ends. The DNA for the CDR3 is TGTGCCAGCACCACTGACCGGTTCCAAGAGACCCAGTACTTC. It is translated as CASTTDRFQETQYF.

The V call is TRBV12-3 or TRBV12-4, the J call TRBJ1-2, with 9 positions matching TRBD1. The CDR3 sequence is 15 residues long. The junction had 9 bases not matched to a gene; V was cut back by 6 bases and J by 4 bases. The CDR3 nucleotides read TGTGCCAGCAGCCCAAGACAGGGGGAGGTCTATGGCTACACCTTC. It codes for CASSPRQGEVYGYTF.

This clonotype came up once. This chain's CDR3 is CASSVEYYEQYF. For the CDR3, the DNA is TGTGCCAGCAGCGTTGAGTACTACGAGCAGTACTTC. The chain employs TRBV9 and TRBJ2-7; D call uncertain. V lost 2 bases and J lost 3, with 6 bases in between. From germline, CDR1 is SGDLS and CDR2 YYNGEE. The CDR3 is made up of 12 amino acids.